This T cell receptor beta chain emerged from a study of T cells in Graves' hyperthyroidism and ophthalmopathy. Overall study results and limits: Also found in blood were most expanded thyroid clonotypes above 0.001. Separation of ophthalmopathy from stable hyperthyroidism was achieved by a 13 V-J model.

This clonotype was observed many times. Its specificity is not known. Germline V gives CDR1 SGHVS, CDR2 FQNEAQ. The CDR3 runs 13 residues. V was cut by 5 bases and J by 7 bases, with 13 bases left in between. TCR beta CDR3 regions were amplified from RNA transcripts. The HTBI primer set served for first-round RT-PCR of the TCR CDR3. TCRdb reprocessed the multiplex PCR reads via MiXCR and lists one record per CDR3 protein. The data show roughly 380,000 distinct CDR3 sequences, approximately 12% seen once. Uncontrolled infection, other autoimmune disease, pregnancy or lactation excluded patients. This chain connects TRBV7-8 to TRBJ2-3; no clear D. The specimen sequenced was blood. The clonotype originates from a man aged 25-45 years with Graves' hyperthyroidism that later progressed to Graves' ophthalmopathy. The CDR3 region has the DNA TGTGCCAGCAGCGGCACTCACCACCATACGCAGTATTTT. This gives the protein CASSGTHHHTQYF.